The entry below describes one T cell receptor (beta chain). Using immunoSEQ multiplex PCR, the repertoire was profiled, and TCRdb retains in-frame clones only, with some absent. The sample consists of 14,000 to 15,000 clones, approximately 80% of them appearing once. Trimming removed 5 bases from V and 9 bases from J; junction bases left unmatched: 20. Germline CDR1 and CDR2: SGHTA and FQGNSA. CDR3 length: 17 amino acids. The data were taken from a study of T cells in tumors after PD-1 blockade. For the study at large: Some patients also took daily vismodegib 150 mg during anti-PD-1 treatment.

The V call is TRBV7-2, the J call TRBJ2-5; 8 bases are shared with TRBD2. Specimen: PBMCs, collected after anti-PD-1 treatment. This clonotype was obtained from a human donor with basal cell carcinoma. Here the CDR3 reads CASSPTGTRWGARAQYF. CDR3 sequence (DNA): TGTGCCAGCAGCCCGACCGGGACTAGATGGGGGGCGCGGGCCCAGTACTTC.